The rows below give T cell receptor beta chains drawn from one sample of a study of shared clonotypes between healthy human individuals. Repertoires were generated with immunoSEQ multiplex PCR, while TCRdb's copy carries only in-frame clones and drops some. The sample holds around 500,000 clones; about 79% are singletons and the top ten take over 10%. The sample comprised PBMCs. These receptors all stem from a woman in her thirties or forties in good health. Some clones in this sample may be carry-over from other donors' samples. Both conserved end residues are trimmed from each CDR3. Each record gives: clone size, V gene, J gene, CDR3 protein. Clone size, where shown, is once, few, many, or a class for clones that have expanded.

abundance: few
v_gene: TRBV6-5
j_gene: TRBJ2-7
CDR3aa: ASSYTQSYEQY

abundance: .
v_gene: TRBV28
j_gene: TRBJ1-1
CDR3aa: ASSPRRQGRNTEAF

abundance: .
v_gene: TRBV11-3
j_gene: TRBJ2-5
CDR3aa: ASSLGKSSGRQETQY

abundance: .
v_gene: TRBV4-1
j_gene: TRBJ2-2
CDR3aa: ASSQENRETGELF

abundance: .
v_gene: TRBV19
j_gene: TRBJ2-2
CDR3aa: ASTDYKTGNTGELF

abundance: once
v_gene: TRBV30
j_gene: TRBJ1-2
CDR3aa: AWAPTGGVYGYT

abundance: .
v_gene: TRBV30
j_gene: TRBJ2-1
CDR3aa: AWSPLGAGEQF

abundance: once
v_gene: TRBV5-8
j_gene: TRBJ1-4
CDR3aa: ASSLSLVGTEKLF

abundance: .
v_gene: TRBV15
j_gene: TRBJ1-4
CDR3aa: ATSPRQATNEKLF

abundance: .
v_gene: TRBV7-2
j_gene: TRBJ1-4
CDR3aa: ASSFRTGGANEKLF

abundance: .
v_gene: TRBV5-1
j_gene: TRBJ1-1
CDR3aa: ASSPGGWMNTEAF

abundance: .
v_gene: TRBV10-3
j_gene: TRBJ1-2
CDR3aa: AITREEGARGYT

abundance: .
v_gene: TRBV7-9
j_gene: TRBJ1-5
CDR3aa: ASSPGQGLYSNQPQH

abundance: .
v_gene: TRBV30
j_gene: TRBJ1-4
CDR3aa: AWSIDRSNEKLF

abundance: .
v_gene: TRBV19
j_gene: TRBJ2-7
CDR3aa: ASSINRGNEQY

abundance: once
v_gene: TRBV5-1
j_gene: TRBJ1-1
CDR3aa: ASSLDPGRVSTEAF

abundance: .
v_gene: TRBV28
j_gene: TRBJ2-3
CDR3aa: ATTSAPFTDTQY

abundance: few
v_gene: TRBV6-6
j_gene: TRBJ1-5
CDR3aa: ASSGGQVNQPQH

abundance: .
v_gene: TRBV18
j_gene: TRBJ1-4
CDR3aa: ASSPQVQGNEKLF

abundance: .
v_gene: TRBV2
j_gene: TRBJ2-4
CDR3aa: ASSATGSLVG

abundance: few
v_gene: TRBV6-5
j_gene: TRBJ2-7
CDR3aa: ASSPRGYEQY

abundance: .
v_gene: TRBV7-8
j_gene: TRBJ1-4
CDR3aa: ASSSLLAFEGGEKLF

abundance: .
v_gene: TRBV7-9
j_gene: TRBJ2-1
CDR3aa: ASSLNGWRYNEQF

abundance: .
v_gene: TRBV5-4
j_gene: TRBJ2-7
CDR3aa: ASSLSGPKYEQY

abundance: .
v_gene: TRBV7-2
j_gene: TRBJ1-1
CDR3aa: ASSLNRMNTEAF

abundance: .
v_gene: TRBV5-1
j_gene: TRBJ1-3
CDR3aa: ASSLGQADSGNTIY

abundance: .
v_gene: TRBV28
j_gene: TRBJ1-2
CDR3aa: ASSWDKGLGDYGYT

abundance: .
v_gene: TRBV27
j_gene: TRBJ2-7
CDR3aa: ASSLSPGSYEQY

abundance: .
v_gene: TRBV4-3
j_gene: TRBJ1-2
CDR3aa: ASSQAGGAESYGYT

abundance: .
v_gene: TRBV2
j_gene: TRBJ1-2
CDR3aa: ASSRTGRSYT

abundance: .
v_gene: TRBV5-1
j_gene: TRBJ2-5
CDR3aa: ASSSSSGRAETQY